These 14 T cell receptor beta chains originate from one sample sequenced in a study of cytomegalovirus exposure and HLA in healthy donors. The study ran its PCR with 60 Vbeta and 13 Jbeta primers. Sequenced by immunoSEQ multiplex PCR; TCRdb stores in-frame clones only, minus some. The sample holds 120,000 to 150,000 clones. The sequencing sample was made of PBMCs. The receptors come from a man aged 40-55 years in good health and CMV-seronegative.

The V gene is TRBV7-3, the J gene TRBJ1-1; D ambiguous. Germline values: CDR1 SGHTA, CDR2 FQGTGA. Trimming cost V 0 bases and J 2 bases, with 10 bases left between them. The CDR3 is made up of 15 amino acids. The CDR3 reads CASSLTTGDNTEAFF. The CDR3 DNA sequence: TGTGCCAGCAGCTTAACGACCGGAGATAACACTGAAGCTTTCTTT.

The chain is built from TRBV10-3 and TRBJ2-2; 7 bases fit TRBD2. The trim removed 4 bases at V and 0 bases at J, leaving 5 bases unmatched. Germline V gives CDR1 ENHRY, CDR2 SYGVKD. The CDR3 contains 16 residues. The CDR3 DNA follows: TGTGCCATCAGTGCCCGGGGAGGGTCGAACACCGGGGAGCTGTTTTTT. Its translation: CAISARGGSNTGELFF.

The chain has TRBV5-6 and TRBJ2-5; 8 bases are a match to TRBD1. J was trimmed by 5 bases and V by 6 bases; bases with no gene match: 6. Germline-derived CDR1 and CDR2 are SGHDT and YYEEEE. CDR3 length: 13 amino acids. Here the CDR3 reads CASTGQGLETQYF. The CDR3 DNA reads TGTGCCAGCACTGGACAGGGTTTGGAGACCCAGTACTTC.

CDR3 in DNA: TGTGCCAGCAGCCTAAGACGGACTGACTATGGCTACACCTTC. Protein sequence: CASSLRRTDYGYTF. The chain links TRBV5-8 to TRBJ1-2; D is unresolved. The CDR3 is made up of 14 amino acids. V was trimmed by 4 bases and J by 3 bases, leaving 13 bases between them. In germline, CDR1 is SGHTS, CDR2 YDEGEE.

The CDR3 bases are TGTGCCAGCAGCCAAGAATCCCTCCTAGTTCGCGGGGCTGGGGCCAACGTCCTGACTTTC. It yields the protein CASSQESLLVRGAGANVLTF. The V call is TRBV4-2, the J call TRBJ2-6; possibly TRBD2 for D (6 bases). V lost 0 bases, J lost 2 bases, and 20 bases lay in between. This CDR3 is 20 amino acids long. Germline assignment: CDR1 LGHNA and CDR2 YNFKEQ.

The chain has TRBV5-3 and TRBJ2-6; possibly TRBD1 for D (6 bases). TRBV5-3 is known as an ORF, though its function is uncertain. CDR3 length: 19 amino acids. V lost 2 bases to trimming and J lost 1 base, with 19 bases between them. This CDR3 is CARSLTGLWLGSGANVLTF. Here the CDR3 DNA reads TGTGCCAGAAGCTTAACAGGGCTATGGCTAGGATCTGGGGCCAACGTCCTGACTTTC.

The V and J genes are TRBV2 and TRBJ2-1; 9 bases map to TRBD1. Trimming cost V 6 bases and J 8 bases; bases outside gene matches: 5. This CDR3 region has 13 residues. Germline V gene data show CDR1 as SNHLY and CDR2 as FYNNEI. CDR3 loop: CASRTDRGYEQFF. In DNA form, the CDR3 reads TGTGCCAGCAGGACAGACAGGGGGTATGAGCAGTTCTTC.

The V and J genes are TRBV7-3 and TRBJ2-1; 7 nucleotides line up with TRBD2. The CDR3 has 15 amino acids. The V and J ends lost 2 bases and 8 bases, in that order; junction bases with no gene match: 9. The V gene's germline CDR1 is SGHTA and CDR2 FQGTGA. The CDR3 is CASSLGGGRGDEQFF. CDR3 DNA: TGTGCCAGCAGCTTAGGCGGTGGACGGGGGGATGAGCAGTTCTTC.

CDR3 sequence reads: CASSLSAEGIMYF. CDR3 in DNA: TGTGCCAGCAGCTTATCGGCTGAGGGTATTATGTACTTC. This chain uses TRBV7-2 with TRBJ2-4, with D maybe TRBD2 (5 bases). This CDR3 region has 13 residues. V was pared by 2 bases and J by 15 bases, with 17 bases between. Germline CDR1 and CDR2: SGHTA and FQGNSA.

The chain is built from TRBV18 and TRBJ1-3; no clear D. The CDR3 extends over 15 amino acids. In germline, CDR1 is KGHSH, CDR2 LQKENI. Trimming left V 1 base short and J 0 bases short, with 7 bases between. The CDR3, as DNA: TGTGCCAGCTCACCACGGGAGAGCTCTGGAAACACCATATATTTT. Its translation is CASSPRESSGNTIYF.

The chain uses TRBV4-3 and TRBJ2-3, with a weak D call TRBD2 (5 bases). The CDR3 length is 17 residues. Trimming cost V 0 bases and J 2 bases, with 15 bases left between them. Germline-derived CDR1 and CDR2 are LGHNA and YSLEER. The CDR3 DNA follows: TGCGCCAGCAGCCAAGATGTTTCAGAGGGATTCACAGATACGCAGTATTTT. Translated: CASSQDVSEGFTDTQYF.

V is TRBV7-9 and J is TRBJ1-3; possible D gene TRBD1, 6 bases. CDR1 and CDR2 from the germline V gene are SEHNR and FQNEAQ (reference sequence). V was shortened by 5 bases and J by 1 base, with 18 bases between the two germline ends. The CDR3 loop spans 17 amino acids. CDR3 amino acids: CASSTTGTWFSGNTIYF. CDR3 DNA: TGTGCCAGCAGCACTACCGGGACATGGTTTTCTGGAAACACCATATATTTT.

As for this clone: One end of the junction does not line up with germline, which may come from a read error. The chain carries TRBV2 and TRBJ1-2; TRBD1 agrees at 7 bases. This CDR3 has 11 residues. CDR1 SNHLY and CDR2 FYNNEI come from the germline V gene. The DNA of the CDR3 is TGTGCCAGCAGTGAGCTCGGGACAGCTCCCTTC. The encoded protein is CASSELGTAPF.

The rearrangement uses TRBV4-2 and TRBJ1-1; the match to TRBD1 covers 7 bases. From germline, CDR1 is LGHNA and CDR2 YNFKEQ. With V trimmed by 4 bases and J by 2 bases, 4 bases remained unmatched. This CDR3 region has 14 residues. CDR3 nucleotide sequence: TGTGCCAGCAGCCTGGGACAGACAAACACTGAAGCTTTCTTT. Translating it yields CASSLGQTNTEAFF.